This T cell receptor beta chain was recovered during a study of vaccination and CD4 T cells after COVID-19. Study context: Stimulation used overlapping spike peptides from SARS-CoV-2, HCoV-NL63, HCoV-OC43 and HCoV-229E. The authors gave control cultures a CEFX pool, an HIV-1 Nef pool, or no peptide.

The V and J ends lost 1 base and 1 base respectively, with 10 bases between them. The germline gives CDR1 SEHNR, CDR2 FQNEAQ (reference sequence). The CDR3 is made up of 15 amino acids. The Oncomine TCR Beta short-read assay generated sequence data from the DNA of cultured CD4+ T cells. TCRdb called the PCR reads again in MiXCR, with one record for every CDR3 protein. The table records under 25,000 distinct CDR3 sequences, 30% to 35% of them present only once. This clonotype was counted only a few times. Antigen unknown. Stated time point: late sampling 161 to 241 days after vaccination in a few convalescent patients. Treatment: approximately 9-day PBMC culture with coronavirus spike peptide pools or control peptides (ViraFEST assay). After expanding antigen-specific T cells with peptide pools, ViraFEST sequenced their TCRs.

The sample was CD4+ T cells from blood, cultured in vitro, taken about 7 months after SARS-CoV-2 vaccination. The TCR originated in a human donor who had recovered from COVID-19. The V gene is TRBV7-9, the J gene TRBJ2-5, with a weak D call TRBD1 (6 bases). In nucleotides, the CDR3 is TGTGCCAGCAGCTTAGGTACAGGGTTCCAAGAGACCCAGTACTTC. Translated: CASSLGTGFQETQYF.